Given below is one T cell receptor (beta chain) in context. No antigen is known for it. This entry belongs to a study of CD8 T cells in Susac syndrome. Overall study results and limits: The study conceded that relatively few individuals underwent its TCR sequencing and HLA analysis.

RNA was extracted with the RNeasy kit, and a quantity of roughly 0.5 to 1 ug was reverse transcribed using random hexamers. The authors amplified TCR beta CDR3 across 54 Vbeta and 13 Jbeta using immunoSEQ multiplex PCR. TCRdb analysed the immunoSEQ multiplex PCR reads with MiXCR anew, one entry per CDR3 protein. The table lists roughly 200,000 distinct CDR3 sequences, about 95% of them singletons. CDR3 length: 16 residues. Germline CDR1 MNHEY, CDR2 SVGAGI. Germline trimming cut 4 bases from V and 2 bases from J; bases unmatched to any gene: 7. The specimen was CD4+ T cells from PBMCs. The chain combines TRBV6-5 with TRBJ2-1; 8 bases map to TRBD2. The sequence was obtained from a human donor in good health. The CDR3 region is CASSSPGLGAYNEQFF. For the CDR3, the DNA is TGTGCCAGCAGTTCGCCGGGACTAGGAGCCTACAATGAGCAGTTCTTC.